This T cell receptor (beta chain) was obtained from a study of regulatory T cells in long-lasting Graves disease. Study observations and caveats: With persistent disease, TRBV28, TRBJ1-2 and TRBJ2-5 were the favored segments.

Germline lookup yields CDR1 SGHAT and CDR2 FQDESV (reference sequence). With 3 bases removed from V and 7 bases from J, the gap between germline ends came to 19 bases. This CDR3 contains 16 residues. Investigators prepared the TCR beta libraries by applying iRepertoire HTBI primers and Arm-PCR of CDR3 regions. A single record per CDR3 protein comes from TCRdb applying MiXCR to the multiplex PCR reads. The table has hundreds of thousands of distinct CDR3 sequences, around 15% seen once. Time point indicated: newly diagnosed GD, antithyroid drugs for less than 3 months. The TCR library was made from RNA that had been extracted from PBMCs in TRIzol. The table lists this clonotype with many counts. The antigen is undetermined. The same data also contributed to another study, on T cells in Graves' hyperthyroidism and ophthalmopathy. As that study records: Most clonotypes expanded in thyroid above 0.001 were likewise present in blood.

This specimen was peripheral blood mononuclear cells (PBMCs), taken at new diagnosis, from a patient treated with antithyroid drugs. The rearrangement joins TRBV11-1 to TRBJ2-1; no reliable D call. The TCR was taken from a woman younger than 45 with Graves disease. The CDR3, as DNA: TGTGCCAGCAGCTTCCGTTACGCGGTCATCGGGAATGAGCAGTTCTTC. It is translated as CASSFRYAVIGNEQFF.